The 13 T cell receptor beta chains given below trace back to one sample, sequenced in a study of beta chain features in type 1 diabetes. Findings of the study overall: Shortening that was moderate but significant affected the TCRB CDR3s of Type 1 diabetes patients in all four CD4+ subsets.

Antigens of these TCRs are unknown. The study reverse transcribed the entire isolated RNA, so it sequenced expressed TCRB transcripts. Repertoires were generated with immunoSEQ multiplex PCR, while TCRdb's copy carries only in-frame clones and drops some. The table shows about 270,000 clones, with roughly an eighth occurring only once. The source material was naive CD4+ T cells from blood. The receptor set was obtained from a man aged 30 to 39 with type 1 diabetes.

The chain links TRBV5-4 to TRBJ1-1, with a weak D call TRBD1 (5 bases). CDR3 length equals 14 residues. V lost 0 bases and J lost 1, with 7 bases in between. Germline-derived CDR1 and CDR2 are SGHNT and YYREEE (reference sequence). DNA of the CDR3: TGTGCCAGCAGCTTGGGACAGCAGAACACTGAAGCTTTCTTT. Its protein product is CASSLGQQNTEAFF.

The chain joins TRBV28 to TRBJ1-2; 8 bases agree with TRBD1. Per the germline V gene, CDR1 is MDHEN and CDR2 is SYDVKM. This CDR3 has 13 amino acids. V gave up 4 bases and J gave up 7 bases; unmatched junction bases: 5. The CDR3, as DNA: TGTGCCAGCAGTTCGGACAGGGTTGTTGGCTACACCTTC. Protein product: CASSSDRVVGYTF.

Points on this clone: Other DNA variants within this sample encode the same CDR3. This rearrangement joins TRBV5-1 to TRBJ2-5; 12 bases agree with TRBD2. CDR3 length: 15 amino acids. CDR1 and CDR2 (germline): SGHRS, YFSETQ. With V trimmed by 4 bases and J by 2 bases, 3 bases remained unmatched. CDR3: CASSLGLAGQETQYF. The CDR3 DNA reads TGCGCCAGCAGCCTAGGACTAGCGGGGCAAGAGACCCAGTACTTC.

This rearrangement joins TRBV7-9 to TRBJ2-2; 8 positions agree with TRBD1. Trimming cost V 5 bases and J 9 bases; bases outside gene matches: 8. Germline CDR1 is SEHNR and CDR2 is FQNEAQ (reference sequence). The CDR3 is 14 amino acids. This chain's CDR3 is CASSIRTGFRELFF. Here the CDR3 DNA reads TGTGCCAGCAGCATACGGACAGGGTTTCGGGAGCTGTTTTTT. The full variable domain, in which reference TRBV7-9 and TRBJ2-2 provide the parts outside the CDR3, is DTGVSQNPRHKITKRGQNVTFRCDPISEHNRLYWYRQTLGQGPEFLTYFQNEAQLEKSRLLSDRFSAERPKGSFSTLEIQRTEQGDSAMYLCASSIRTGFRELFFGEGSRLTVL.

The table lists this clone with a few counts. The chain recombines TRBV2 with TRBJ2-5, with a possible D match to TRBD2 (6 bases). Trimming left V 7 bases short and J 3 bases short, with 15 bases between. The CDR3 runs to 14 residues. CDR1 and CDR2 (germline): SNHLY, FYNNEI. CDR3 in amino acids: CASKSREYEETQYF. The CDR3 DNA is TGTGCCAGCAAGTCCCGGGAGTACGAAGAGACCCAGTACTTC.

The rearrangement uses TRBV5-1 and TRBJ2-5, with TRBD2 matching over 7 bases. Germline V gives CDR1 SGHRS, CDR2 YFSETQ. The CDR3 is made up of 15 amino acids. Unmatched junction bases numbered 8, after V lost 6 bases and J lost 0 bases. CDR3 residues: CASNLLADYQETQYF. Here the CDR3 DNA reads TGCGCCAGCAATCTCCTAGCGGATTACCAAGAGACCCAGTACTTC.

The gene calls are TRBV18 and TRBJ1-4, with a weak D call TRBD1 (6 bases). This CDR3 spans 15 amino acids. Trimming removed 1 base from V and 8 bases from J, with 14 bases in between. Germline V lookup: CDR1 KGHSH, CDR2 LQKENI. The CDR3 DNA is TGTGCCAGCTCACCACGACAGGCGACCGGGGAAAAACTGTTTTTT. Translation: CASSPRQATGEKLFF.

This clone has only a few counts. This chain uses TRBV2 with TRBJ2-2; perhaps TRBD1 as D (6 bases). This CDR3 has 15 amino acids. Germline lookup yields CDR1 SNHLY and CDR2 FYNNEI. V lost 5 bases and J lost 9, with 19 bases in between. In DNA form, the CDR3 reads TGTGCCAGCAGTACCCAACCAGGGGCCGGGCGGGAGCTGTTTTTT. Protein product: CASSTQPGAGRELFF.

This clone was seen only a few times. Other DNA sequences of this sample code for an identical CDR3. The CDR3 nucleotides are TGTGCCAGCAGCTTCCAGGGTGGGGGGGAGACCCAGTACTTC. Translating gives CASSFQGGGETQYF. This chain links TRBV7-3 with TRBJ2-5, with D possibly matching TRBD2 (6 bases). The V gene lost 3 bases and the J gene lost 5 bases, with 13 bases spanning the gap. Germline CDR1 reads SGHTA; CDR2 reads FQGTGA. The CDR3 extends over 14 amino acids.

The rearrangement joins TRBV18 to TRBJ1-1; 10 nucleotides line up with TRBD1. Per the germline V gene, CDR1 is KGHSH and CDR2 is LQKENI. This CDR3 spans 17 amino acids. V was clipped by 2 bases and J by 4 bases; unmatched bases: 10. CDR3 bases: TGTGCCAGCTCACCAATCGAGGACAGGGGGATTAGCACTGAAGCTTTCTTT. It yields the protein CASSPIEDRGISTEAFF.

The chain has TRBV7-2 and TRBJ2-2, with a tentative D call TRBD2 (5 bases). The germline V gene encodes CDR1 SGHTA and CDR2 FQGNSA. The CDR3 is 16 amino acids. V lost 0 bases and J 0 bases, leaving 8 bases between the germline ends. CDR3 residues: CASSLAGAANTGELFF. In nucleotides, the CDR3 is TGTGCCAGCAGCTTAGCTGGAGCGGCGAACACCGGGGAGCTGTTTTTT.

This clone appeared a few times. The chain has TRBV7-6 and TRBJ2-1; perhaps TRBD2 as D (6 bases). Germline loops: CDR1 SGHVS, CDR2 FNYEAQ. Between the trimmed V and J ends, which lost 5 bases and 7 bases, there was a span of 18 bases. This CDR3 contains 15 residues. CDR3 loop: CASSTLAAGGNEQFF. CDR3 DNA sequence: TGTGCCAGCAGCACACTAGCCGCTGGGGGGAATGAGCAGTTCTTC.

This clone was observed a few times. V usage is TRBV29-1 and J usage is TRBJ1-2; D not resolved. Germline CDR1 and CDR2: SQVTM and ANQGSEA. The CDR3 loop spans 15 amino acids. Deletions cut 1 base from V and 0 bases from J, with 12 bases between. In DNA form, the CDR3 reads TGCAGCGTTGAAGGCTCACCAACAGCTAACTATGGCTACACCTTC. Protein product: CSVEGSPTANYGYTF.